This TCR beta chain was recovered during a study of identical twins. General study findings and limits: Researchers caution that invariant MAIT and iNKT cells could partly confound zero-insertion analyses. It was cross-sectional statistical analysis, not following the same donors, that the conclusions relied on. Memory repertoires showed no such pattern, whereas abundant cord blood beta clonotypes carried fewer insertions.

The CDR3 runs 15 residues. The ends lost 6 bases at V and 5 bases at J; junction bases unmatched: 12. Germline loops: CDR1 SQVTM, CDR2 ANQGSEA. This clonotype was counted many times. Its antigen remains unknown. TCRdb recomputed calls from the 5' RACE reads with MiXCR, one row per CDR3 protein. The table shows approximately 620,000 distinct CDR3 sequences, with more than 6.5% occurring only once. These data are also associated with another study on yellow fever vaccine responses in identical twins.

The rearrangement joins TRBV29-1 to TRBJ2-2, with TRBD2 identical over 7 bases. The sample comprised PBMCs. The source of this sequence is a woman between 18 and 29 years old in good health. CDR3 coding DNA: TGCAGCGTGGAAACCGGGACTAAGTGGACCGGGGAGCTGTTTTTT. Residues: CSVETGTKWTGELFF.